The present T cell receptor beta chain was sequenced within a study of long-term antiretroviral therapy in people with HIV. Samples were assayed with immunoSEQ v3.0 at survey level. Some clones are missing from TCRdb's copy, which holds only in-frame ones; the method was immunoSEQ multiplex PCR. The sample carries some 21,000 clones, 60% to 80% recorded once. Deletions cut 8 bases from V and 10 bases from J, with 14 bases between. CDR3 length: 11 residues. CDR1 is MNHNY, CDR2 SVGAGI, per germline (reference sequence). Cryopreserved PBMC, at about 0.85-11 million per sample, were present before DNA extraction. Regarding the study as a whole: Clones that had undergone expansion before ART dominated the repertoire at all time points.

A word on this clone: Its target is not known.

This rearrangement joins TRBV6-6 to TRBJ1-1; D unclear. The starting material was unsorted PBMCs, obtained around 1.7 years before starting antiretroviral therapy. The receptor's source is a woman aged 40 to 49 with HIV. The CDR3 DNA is TGTGCCAGCGCCGCGGGGAGAAGAGCTTTCTTT. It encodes CASAAGRRAFF.